This is a list of T cell receptor beta chains from one sample in a study of blood T cell repertoires in COVID-19. Data came from immunoSEQ multiplex PCR; TCRdb stores just in-frame clones and leaves some out. The repertoire holds over 45,000 clones, with more than 70% as singletons. The sample was peripheral blood. Receptors originate from a man between 60 and 75 years old with active COVID-19. The CDR3 runs from the conserved cysteine through the conserved F or W. D genes are given only for firm matches. Size tells how often a clone was seen (once, few, many) or the class of an expanded clone, and some rows leave it out.

clone size	V gene	D gene	J gene	CDR3 protein	CDR3 DNA
NA	TRBV5-1	NA	TRBJ1-1	CASSLRGQAPDTEAFF	TGCGCCAGCAGCTTGCGCGGGCAGGCCCCGGACACTGAAGCTTTCTTT
NA	TRBV27	NA	TRBJ1-1	CASSPLPSGGNTEAFF	TGTGCCAGCAGTCCACTACCGTCCGGGGGGAACACTGAAGCTTTCTTT
NA	TRBV7-6	NA	TRBJ2-7	CASSLVSSRSHEQYF	TGTGCCAGCAGCTTGGTTTCCAGCCGGAGCCACGAGCAGTACTTC
NA	TRBV5-6	TRBD2	TRBJ2-1	CASSLARLAGSGPYNEQFF	TGTGCCAGCAGCTTGGCTCGACTAGCGGGGTCTGGTCCCTACAATGAGCAGTTCTTC
NA	TRBV19	NA	TRBJ1-2	CASSIIFLGDYGYTF	TGTGCCAGTAGTATTATTTTTTTAGGGGACTATGGCTACACCTTC
NA	TRBV2	NA	TRBJ2-3	CASSDRTSTDTQYF	TGTGCCAGCAGCGACAGGACTAGCACAGATACGCAGTATTTT
NA	TRBV6-1	NA	TRBJ2-7	CASSEVQGQSSYEQYF	TGTGCCAGCAGTGAAGTTCAGGGCCAAAGCTCCTACGAGCAGTACTTC
few	TRBV5-1	TRBD2	TRBJ2-1	CASSPGLAGVYNEQFF	TGCGCCAGCAGCCCGGGACTAGCGGGAGTTTACAATGAGCAGTTCTTC
NA	TRBV18	NA	TRBJ2-7	CASSTRQGTYEQYF	TGTGCCAGCTCAACCCGCCAGGGAACCTACGAGCAGTACTTC
NA	TRBV11-3	NA	TRBJ1-1	CASSLGSLTEAFF	TGTGCCAGCAGCTTAGGTTCCCTCACTGAAGCTTTCTTT
NA	TRBV21-1	NA	TRBJ1-2	CASSKSDRVYYGYTF	TGTGCCAGCAGCAAGAGCGACAGGGTTTACTATGGCTACACCTTC
few	TRBV10-3	NA	TRBJ1-5	CAISSRQANQPQHF	TGTGCCATCAGTTCTAGACAGGCGAATCAGCCCCAGCATTTT
NA	TRBV10-3	NA	TRBJ1-5	CAISESTASNQPQHF	TGTGCCATCAGTGAGTCGACAGCCAGCAATCAGCCCCAGCATTTT
NA	TRBV27	TRBD1	TRBJ1-2	CASSWGQGDGYTF	TGTGCCAGCAGTTGGGGACAGGGCGATGGCTACACCTTC
once	TRBV6-5	NA	TRBJ2-3	CASSYQPRGVTDTQYF	TGTGCCAGCAGTTACCAGCCACGGGGAGTGACAGATACGCAGTATTTT
NA	TRBV7-8	TRBD2	TRBJ2-3	CASSSGGPDTQYF	TGTGCCAGCAGCTCGGGAGGGCCGGATACGCAGTATTTT
NA	TRBV2	NA	TRBJ2-3	CASSEDAGYTDTQYF	TGTGCCAGCAGTGAAGATGCGGGATACACAGATACGCAGTATTTT
NA	TRBV18	NA	TRBJ1-6	CASSPEYNSPLHF	TGTGCCAGCTCACCAGAGTATAATTCACCCCTCCACTTT
NA	TRBV5-6	NA	TRBJ2-3	CASSLERQFTDTQYF	TGTGCCAGCAGCTTGGAAAGACAGTTCACAGATACGCAGTATTTT
NA	TRBV19	NA	TRBJ1-1	CASAGVRTEAFF	TGTGCCAGTGCAGGGGTACGCACTGAAGCTTTCTTT
NA	TRBV5-1	TRBD2	TRBJ2-2	CASSLPSGSDLGELFF	TGCGCCAGCAGCTTACCGAGCGGGAGCGATCTCGGGGAGCTGTTTTTT
NA	TRBV2	TRBD2	TRBJ2-7	CASLRLAVSSYEQYF	TGTGCCAGCCTCAGGCTAGCGGTGAGCTCCTACGAGCAGTACTTC
NA	TRBV2	NA	TRBJ1-1	CASSRTTTGLNTEAFF	TGTGCCAGCAGTCGAACTACTACAGGGTTGAACACTGAAGCTTTCTTT
NA	TRBV7-3	NA	TRBJ1-2	CASSSIQTVYGYTF	TGTGCCAGCAGCTCGATCCAGACAGTCTATGGCTACACCTTC
NA	TRBV7-2	NA	TRBJ2-7	CASSLREREQYF	TGTGCCAGCAGCTTACGGGAGAGGGAGCAGTACTTC
NA	TRBV5-1	TRBD2	TRBJ2-2	CASSSGLPTGELFF	TGCGCCAGCAGCTCGGGACTACCCACCGGGGAGCTGTTTTTT
NA	TRBV13	NA	TRBJ1-1	CASSLVGQWNTEAFF	TGTGCCAGCAGCTTAGTGGGACAATGGAACACTGAAGCTTTCTTT
once	TRBV5-1	TRBD2	TRBJ2-1	CASSPPGTSKGNEQFF	TGCGCCAGCAGCCCTCCCGGGACTAGCAAGGGCAATGAGCAGTTCTTC
once	TRBV4-2	NA	TRBJ2-3	CASSRGDPATDTQYF	TGTGCCAGCAGCCGGGGGGACCCCGCCACAGATACGCAGTATTTT
NA	TRBV3-1/TRBV3-2	TRBD2	TRBJ2-1	CASSPGGMASGDNEQFF	TGTGCCAGCAGCCCGGGCGGGATGGCTAGCGGGGACAATGAGCAGTTCTTC
NA	TRBV24-1	TRBD1	TRBJ2-1	CATSETHRGEQFF	TGTGCCACCAGTGAGACTCACAGGGGAGAACAGTTCTTC
NA	TRBV5-8	NA	TRBJ2-1	CASSLRGSSYNEQFF	TGTGCCAGCAGCCTTCGGGGGAGCTCCTACAATGAGCAGTTCTTC
once	TRBV5-1	TRBD1	TRBJ2-2	CASSQDRGLNTGELFF	TGCGCCAGCAGCCAAGACAGGGGTCTTAACACCGGGGAGCTGTTTTTT
NA	TRBV19	TRBD1	TRBJ2-5	CASSVQGAPQETQYF	TGTGCCAGTAGTGTACAGGGGGCGCCTCAAGAGACCCAGTACTTC
NA	TRBV5-1	TRBD2	TRBJ2-3	CASSFSGSWDTQYF	TGCGCCAGCAGCTTCAGCGGGAGTTGGGATACGCAGTATTTT
NA	TRBV5-1	NA	TRBJ2-3	CASSLARLEDTQYF	TGCGCCAGCAGCTTGGCGCGGCTAGAAGATACGCAGTATTTT
NA	TRBV9	NA	TRBJ2-1	CASSVGVGGNYNEQFF	TGTGCCAGCAGCGTAGGAGTGGGCGGGAACTACAATGAGCAGTTCTTC
NA	TRBV27	NA	TRBJ1-1	CASSLNRNLNTEAFF	TGTGCCAGCAGTTTAAACAGAAACCTTAACACTGAAGCTTTCTTT
NA	TRBV7-2	TRBD2	TRBJ2-7	CASSPSGLASSYEQYF	TGTGCCAGCAGCCCCTCGGGACTAGCGAGCTCCTACGAGCAGTACTTC
NA	TRBV10-1	NA	TRBJ1-3	CASSGGRGNTIYF	TGCGCCAGCAGCGGGGGACGCGGAAACACCATATATTTT
NA	TRBV4-2	NA	TRBJ2-3	CASSQGSRDPSTDTQYF	TGTGCCAGCAGCCAAGGGTCGCGGGACCCTAGCACAGATACGCAGTATTTT
once	TRBV6-5	NA	TRBJ2-1	CASSRGAYNEQFF	TGTGCCAGCAGCCGGGGAGCCTACAATGAGCAGTTCTTC
once	TRBV6-2/TRBV6-3	TRBD1	TRBJ1-6	CASSLTGTQSPLHF	TGTGCCAGCAGTCTGACAGGGACTCAATCACCCCTCCACTTT
NA	TRBV10-1	TRBD1	TRBJ2-7	CASSESGGQGAYEQYF	TGCGCCAGCAGTGAGTCTGGAGGACAGGGGGCCTACGAGCAGTACTTC
NA	TRBV12-5	TRBD2	TRBJ2-4	CASGFALAGEVDIQYF	TGTGCTAGTGGTTTCGCATTAGCGGGAGAAGTTGACATTCAGTACTTC
NA	TRBV5-1	TRBD1	TRBJ1-2	CASSLVQGGTVYGYTF	TGCGCCAGCAGCTTGGTACAAGGCGGGACAGTCTATGGCTACACCTTC
NA	TRBV29-1	NA	TRBJ2-1	CSVVRGEQFF	TGCAGCGTTGTACGGGGTGAGCAGTTCTTC
NA	TRBV9	NA	TRBJ2-3	CASSPLGGEGDTQYF	TGTGCCAGCAGCCCCCTCGGGGGAGAGGGGGATACGCAGTATTTT
medium-sized	TRBV7-9	NA	TRBJ1-3	CASSPKTTSSGNTIYF	TGTGCCAGCAGCCCGAAAACGACAAGCTCTGGAAACACCATATATTTT
NA	TRBV9	TRBD1	TRBJ1-2	CASSAPFDRVYGYTF	TGTGCCAGCAGCGCCCCTTTCGACAGGGTCTATGGCTACACCTTC
once	TRBV6-5	NA	TRBJ1-2	CASRQTTNYGYTF	TGTGCCAGCAGACAGACGACCAACTATGGCTACACCTTC
NA	TRBV11-2	TRBD2	TRBJ2-7	CASSLWGGKSVSYEQYF	TGTGCCAGCAGCTTATGGGGGGGAAAATCTGTGTCCTACGAGCAGTACTTC
NA	TRBV29-1	NA	TRBJ2-3	CSVDRASSDTQYF	TGCAGCGTTGACAGGGCCTCGTCAGATACGCAGTATTTT
NA	TRBV2	TRBD2	TRBJ2-1	CASSGSFGTSGNEQFF	TGTGCCAGCAGTGGGTCTTTCGGGACTAGCGGCAATGAGCAGTTCTTC
few	TRBV19	TRBD2	TRBJ2-7	CATRTSGTYEQYF	TGTGCCACTAGGACTAGCGGGACCTACGAGCAGTACTTC